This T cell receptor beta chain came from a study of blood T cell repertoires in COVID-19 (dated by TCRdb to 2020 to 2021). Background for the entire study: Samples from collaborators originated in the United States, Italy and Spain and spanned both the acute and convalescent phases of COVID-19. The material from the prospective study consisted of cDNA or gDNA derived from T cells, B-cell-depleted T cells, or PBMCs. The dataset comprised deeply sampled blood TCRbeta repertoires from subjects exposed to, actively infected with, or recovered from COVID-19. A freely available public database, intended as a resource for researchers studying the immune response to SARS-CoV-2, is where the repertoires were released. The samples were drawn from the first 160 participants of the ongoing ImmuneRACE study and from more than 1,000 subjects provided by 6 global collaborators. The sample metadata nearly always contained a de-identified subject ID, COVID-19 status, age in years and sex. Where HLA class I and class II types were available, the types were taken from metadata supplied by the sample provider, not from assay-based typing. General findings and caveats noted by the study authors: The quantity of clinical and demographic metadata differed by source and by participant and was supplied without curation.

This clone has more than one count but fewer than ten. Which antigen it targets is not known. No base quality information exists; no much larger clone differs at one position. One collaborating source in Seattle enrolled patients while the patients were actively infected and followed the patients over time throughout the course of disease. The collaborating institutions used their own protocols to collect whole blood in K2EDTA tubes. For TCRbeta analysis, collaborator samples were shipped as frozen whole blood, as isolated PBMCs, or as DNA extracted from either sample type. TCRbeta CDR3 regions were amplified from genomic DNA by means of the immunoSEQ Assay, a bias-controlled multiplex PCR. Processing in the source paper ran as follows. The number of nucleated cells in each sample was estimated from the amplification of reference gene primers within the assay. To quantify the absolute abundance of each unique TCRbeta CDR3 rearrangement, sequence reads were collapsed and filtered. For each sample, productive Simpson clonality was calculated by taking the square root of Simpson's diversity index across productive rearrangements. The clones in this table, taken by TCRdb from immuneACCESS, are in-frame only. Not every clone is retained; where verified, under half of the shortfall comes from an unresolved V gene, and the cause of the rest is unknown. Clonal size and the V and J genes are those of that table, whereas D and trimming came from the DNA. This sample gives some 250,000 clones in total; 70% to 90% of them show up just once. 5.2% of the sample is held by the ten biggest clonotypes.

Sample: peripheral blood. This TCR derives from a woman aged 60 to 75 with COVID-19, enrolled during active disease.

The CDR3 sequence is CATSRDRVDTQYF. The DNA sequence reads TGTGCCACCAGCAGAGATCGGGTAGATACGCAGTATTTT. In this chain, TRBV15 is recombined with TRBJ2-3, with the identity of the D gene unclear. CDR1 and CDR2 are read off the germline V gene (reference sequence) as LNHNV and YYDKDF. The junction carries 6 bases between V and J, which are trimmed by 0 bases and 5 bases respectively. The cysteine opens and the phenylalanine closes a CDR3 of 13 amino acids. CDR3 DNA only is kept here, 39 bases in frame from base 1.